The entry below gives a single T cell receptor (beta chain) sequence along with its context. The sample is drawn from a study of blood T cell repertoires in COVID-19. Study details: Spain, Italy and the United States supplied samples that represented acute and convalescent COVID-19. In each case, the material was cDNA or gDNA derived from T cells, B-cell-depleted T cells, or PBMCs.

Trimming took off 3 bases at V and 2 bases at J, with 13 bases between the two ends. Germline-derived CDR1 and CDR2 are GTSNPN and SVGIG (reference sequence). The CDR3 covers 14 residues. In the study's own analysis: The authors estimated nucleated cell counts from reference gene primer amplification. Using immunoSEQ multiplex PCR, the repertoire was profiled, and TCRdb retains in-frame clones only, with some absent. Clone size and V and J calls were adopted from that table, with D and trimming inferred from the DNA. The table has about 350,000 clones, approximately 86% seen once. Sample: peripheral blood. This sequence joins TRBV30 and TRBJ1-1, with D perhaps TRBD1 (6 bases). This TCR was sampled from a young man with COVID-19, enrolled during active disease. The CDR3 DNA sequence: TGTGCCTGGAGCCCGATGGGGACAAACACTGAAGCTTTCTTT. Translating gives CAWSPMGTNTEAFF.